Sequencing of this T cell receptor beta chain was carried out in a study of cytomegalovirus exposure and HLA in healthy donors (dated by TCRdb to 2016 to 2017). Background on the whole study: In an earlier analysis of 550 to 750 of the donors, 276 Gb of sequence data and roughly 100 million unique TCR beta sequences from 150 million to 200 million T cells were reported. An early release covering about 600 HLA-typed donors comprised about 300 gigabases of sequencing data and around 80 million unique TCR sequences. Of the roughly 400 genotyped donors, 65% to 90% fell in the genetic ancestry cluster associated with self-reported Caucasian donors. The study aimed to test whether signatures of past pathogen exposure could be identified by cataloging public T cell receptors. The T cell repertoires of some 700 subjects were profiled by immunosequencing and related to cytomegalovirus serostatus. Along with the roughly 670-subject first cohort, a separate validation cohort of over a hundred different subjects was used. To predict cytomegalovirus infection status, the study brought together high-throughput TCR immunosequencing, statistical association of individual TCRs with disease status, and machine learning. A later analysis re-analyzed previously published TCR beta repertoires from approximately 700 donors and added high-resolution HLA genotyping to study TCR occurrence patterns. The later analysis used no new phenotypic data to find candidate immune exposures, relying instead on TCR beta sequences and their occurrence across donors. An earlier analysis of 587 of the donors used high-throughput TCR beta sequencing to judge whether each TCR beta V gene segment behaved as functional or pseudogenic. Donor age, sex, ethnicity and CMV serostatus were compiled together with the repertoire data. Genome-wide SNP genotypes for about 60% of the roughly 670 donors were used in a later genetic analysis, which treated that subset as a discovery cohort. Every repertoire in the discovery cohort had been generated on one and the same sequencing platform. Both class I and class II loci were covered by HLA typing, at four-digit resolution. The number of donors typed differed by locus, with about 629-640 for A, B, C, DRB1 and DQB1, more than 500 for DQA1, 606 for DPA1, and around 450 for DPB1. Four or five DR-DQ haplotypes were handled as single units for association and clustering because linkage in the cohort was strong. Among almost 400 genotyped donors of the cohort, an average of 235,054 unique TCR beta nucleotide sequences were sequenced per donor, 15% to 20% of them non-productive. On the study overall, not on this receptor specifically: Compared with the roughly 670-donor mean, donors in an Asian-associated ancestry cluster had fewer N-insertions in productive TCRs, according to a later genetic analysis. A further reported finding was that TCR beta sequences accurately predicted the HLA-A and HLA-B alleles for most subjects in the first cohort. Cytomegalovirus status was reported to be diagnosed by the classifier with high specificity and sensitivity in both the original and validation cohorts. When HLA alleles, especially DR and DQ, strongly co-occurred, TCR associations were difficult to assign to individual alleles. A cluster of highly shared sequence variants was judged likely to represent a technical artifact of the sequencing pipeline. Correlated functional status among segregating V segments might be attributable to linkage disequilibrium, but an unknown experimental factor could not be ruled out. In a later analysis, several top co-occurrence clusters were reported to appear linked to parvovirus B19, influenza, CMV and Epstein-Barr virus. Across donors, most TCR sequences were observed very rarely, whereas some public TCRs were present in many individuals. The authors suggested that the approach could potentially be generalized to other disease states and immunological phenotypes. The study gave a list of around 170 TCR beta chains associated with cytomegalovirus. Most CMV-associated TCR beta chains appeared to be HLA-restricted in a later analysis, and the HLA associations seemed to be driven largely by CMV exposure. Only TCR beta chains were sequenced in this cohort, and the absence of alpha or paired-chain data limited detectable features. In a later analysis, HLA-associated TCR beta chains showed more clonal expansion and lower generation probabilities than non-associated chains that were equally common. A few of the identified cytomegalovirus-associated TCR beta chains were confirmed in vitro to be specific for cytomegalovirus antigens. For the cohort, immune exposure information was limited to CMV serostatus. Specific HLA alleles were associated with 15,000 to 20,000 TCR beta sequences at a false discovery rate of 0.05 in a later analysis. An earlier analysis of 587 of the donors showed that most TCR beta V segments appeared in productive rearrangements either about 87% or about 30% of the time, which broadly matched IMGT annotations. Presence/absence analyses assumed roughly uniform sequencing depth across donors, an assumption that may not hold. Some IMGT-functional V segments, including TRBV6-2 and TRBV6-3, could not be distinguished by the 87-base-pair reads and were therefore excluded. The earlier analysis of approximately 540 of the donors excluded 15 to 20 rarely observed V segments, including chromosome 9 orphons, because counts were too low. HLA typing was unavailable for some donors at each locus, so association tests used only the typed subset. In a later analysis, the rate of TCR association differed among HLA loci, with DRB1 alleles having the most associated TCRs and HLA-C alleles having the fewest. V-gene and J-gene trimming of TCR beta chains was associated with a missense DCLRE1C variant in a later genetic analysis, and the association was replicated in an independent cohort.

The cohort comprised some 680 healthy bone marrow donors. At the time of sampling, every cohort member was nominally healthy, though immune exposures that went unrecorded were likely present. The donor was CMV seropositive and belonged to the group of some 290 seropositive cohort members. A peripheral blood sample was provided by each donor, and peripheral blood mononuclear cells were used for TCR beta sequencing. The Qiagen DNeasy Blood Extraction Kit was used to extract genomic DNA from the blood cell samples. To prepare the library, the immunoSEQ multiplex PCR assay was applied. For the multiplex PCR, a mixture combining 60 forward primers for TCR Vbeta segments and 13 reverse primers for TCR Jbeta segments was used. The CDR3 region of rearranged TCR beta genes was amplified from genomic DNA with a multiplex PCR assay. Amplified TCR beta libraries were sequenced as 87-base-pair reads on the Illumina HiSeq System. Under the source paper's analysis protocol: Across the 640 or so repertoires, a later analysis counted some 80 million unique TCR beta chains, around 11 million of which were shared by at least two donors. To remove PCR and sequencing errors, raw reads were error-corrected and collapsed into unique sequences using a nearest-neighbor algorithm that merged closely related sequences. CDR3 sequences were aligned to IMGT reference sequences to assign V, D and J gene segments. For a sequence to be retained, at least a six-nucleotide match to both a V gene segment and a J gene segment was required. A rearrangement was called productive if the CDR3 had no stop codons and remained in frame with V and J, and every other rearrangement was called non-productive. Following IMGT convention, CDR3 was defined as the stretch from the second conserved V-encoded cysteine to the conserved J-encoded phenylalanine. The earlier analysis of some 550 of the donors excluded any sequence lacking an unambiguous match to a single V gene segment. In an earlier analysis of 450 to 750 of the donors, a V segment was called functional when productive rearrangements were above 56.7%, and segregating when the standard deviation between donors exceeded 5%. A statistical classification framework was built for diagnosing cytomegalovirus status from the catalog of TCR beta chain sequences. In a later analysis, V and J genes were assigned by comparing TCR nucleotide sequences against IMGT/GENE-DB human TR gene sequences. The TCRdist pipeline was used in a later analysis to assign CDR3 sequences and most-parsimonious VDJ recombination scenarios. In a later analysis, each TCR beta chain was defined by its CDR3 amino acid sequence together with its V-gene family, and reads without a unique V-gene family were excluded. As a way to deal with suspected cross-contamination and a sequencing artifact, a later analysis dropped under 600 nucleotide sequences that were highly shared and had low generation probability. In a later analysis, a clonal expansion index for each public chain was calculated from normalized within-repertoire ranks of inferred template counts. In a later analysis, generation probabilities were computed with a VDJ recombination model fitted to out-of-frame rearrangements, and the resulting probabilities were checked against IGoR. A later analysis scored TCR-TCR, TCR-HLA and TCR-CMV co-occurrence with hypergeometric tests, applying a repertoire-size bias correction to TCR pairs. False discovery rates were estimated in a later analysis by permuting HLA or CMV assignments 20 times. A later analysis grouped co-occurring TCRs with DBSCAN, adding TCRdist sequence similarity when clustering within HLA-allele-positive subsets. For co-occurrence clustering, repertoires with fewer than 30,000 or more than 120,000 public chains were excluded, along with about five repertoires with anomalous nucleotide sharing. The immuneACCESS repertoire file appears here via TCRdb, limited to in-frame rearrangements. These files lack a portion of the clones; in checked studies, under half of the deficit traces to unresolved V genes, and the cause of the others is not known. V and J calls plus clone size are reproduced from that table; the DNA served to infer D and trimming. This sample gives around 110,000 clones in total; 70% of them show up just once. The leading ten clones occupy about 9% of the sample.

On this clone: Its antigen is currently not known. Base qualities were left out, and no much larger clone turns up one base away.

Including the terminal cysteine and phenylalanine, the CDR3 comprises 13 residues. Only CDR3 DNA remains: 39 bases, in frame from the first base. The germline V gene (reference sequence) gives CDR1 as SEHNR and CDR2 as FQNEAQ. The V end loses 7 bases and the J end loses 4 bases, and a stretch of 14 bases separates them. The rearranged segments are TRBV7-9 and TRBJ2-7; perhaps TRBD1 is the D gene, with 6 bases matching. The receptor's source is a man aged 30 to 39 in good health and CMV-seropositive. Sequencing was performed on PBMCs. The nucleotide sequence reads TGTGCCAGCACCTCGTGGGGGCTATACGAGCAGTACTTC. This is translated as CASTSWGLYEQYF.